This T cell receptor beta chain was documented in a study of T cell responses to AZD1222 COVID-19 vaccine. Overall study results and limits: Clonal diversity was possibly underestimated, and the donors were mostly white British, with more females. At study baseline, merely six AZD1222 recipients were seropositive. CD4 TCRs associated with vaccination spanned spike, dominating at 160-218 and 743-854.

This clone was detected only once. Its target is unknown. Using immunoSEQ multiplex PCR, the repertoire was profiled, and TCRdb retains in-frame clones only, with some absent. The data hold more than 110,000 clones, with around 88% observed a single time. This specimen was peripheral blood, taken on day 0 of AZD1222 vaccination. The receptor comes from an adult in good health.

CDR3 sequence (DNA): TGTGCCAGCAGCTTAGATGGGGACAGGGGATCCTACGAGCAGTACTTC. The encoded protein is CASSLDGDRGSYEQYF. The chain couples TRBV7-9 to TRBJ2-7; 10 nucleotides line up with TRBD1. This CDR3 region has 16 residues. The V gene's germline CDR1 is SEHNR and CDR2 FQNEAQ (reference sequence). V shed 1 base, J shed 1 base, and the junction held 4 bases outside the gene matches.